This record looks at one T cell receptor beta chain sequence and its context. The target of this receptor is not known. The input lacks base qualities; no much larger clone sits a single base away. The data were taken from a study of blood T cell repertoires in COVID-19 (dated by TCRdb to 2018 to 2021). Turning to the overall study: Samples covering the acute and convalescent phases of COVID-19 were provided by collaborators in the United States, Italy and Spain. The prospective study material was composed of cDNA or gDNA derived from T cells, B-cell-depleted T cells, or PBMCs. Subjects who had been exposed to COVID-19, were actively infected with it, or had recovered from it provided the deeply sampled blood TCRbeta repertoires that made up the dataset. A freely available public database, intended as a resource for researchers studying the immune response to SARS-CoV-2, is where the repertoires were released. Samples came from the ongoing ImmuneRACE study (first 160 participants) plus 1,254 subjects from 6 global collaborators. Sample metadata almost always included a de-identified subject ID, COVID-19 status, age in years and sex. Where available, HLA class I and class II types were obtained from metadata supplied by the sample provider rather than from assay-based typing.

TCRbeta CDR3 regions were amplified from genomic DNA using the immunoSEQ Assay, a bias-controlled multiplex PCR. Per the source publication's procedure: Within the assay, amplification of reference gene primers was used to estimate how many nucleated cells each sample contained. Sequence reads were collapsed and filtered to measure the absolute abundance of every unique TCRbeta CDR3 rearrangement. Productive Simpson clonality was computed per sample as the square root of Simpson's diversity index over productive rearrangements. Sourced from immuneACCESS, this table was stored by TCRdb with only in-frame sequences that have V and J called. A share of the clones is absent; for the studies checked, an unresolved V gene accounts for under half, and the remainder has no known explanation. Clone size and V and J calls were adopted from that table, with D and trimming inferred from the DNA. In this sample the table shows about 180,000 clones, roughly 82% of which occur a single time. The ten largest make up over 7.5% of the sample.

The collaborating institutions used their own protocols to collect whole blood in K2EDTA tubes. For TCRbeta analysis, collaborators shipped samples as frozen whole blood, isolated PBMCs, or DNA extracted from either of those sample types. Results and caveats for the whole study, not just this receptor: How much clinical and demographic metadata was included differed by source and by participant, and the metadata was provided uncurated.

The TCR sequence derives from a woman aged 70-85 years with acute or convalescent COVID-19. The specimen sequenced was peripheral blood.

This receptor has the CDR3 CASSTLAANTGELFF. In nucleotide form, the sequence is TGTGCCAGCAGTACCCTAGCGGCGAACACCGGGGAGCTGTTTTTT. The V gene is TRBV11-2 and the J gene is TRBJ2-2; TRBD2 fits 7 bases in the junction. Spanning cysteine to phenylalanine, the CDR3 consists of 15 amino acids. Only the CDR3 region is kept as DNA, spanning 45 bases read in frame from base 1. CDR1 is given as SGHAT and CDR2 as FQNNGV, both from the germline V gene. The germline V end is reduced by 6 bases and the J end by 0 bases; junction bases left unmatched: 4.